Sequencing of this T cell receptor beta chain was carried out in a study of Ad26.COV2.S vaccination and SARS-CoV-2 variants (dated by TCRdb to about 2021). Regarding the study in general: The specificity and breadth of SARS-CoV-2-reactive T cell receptors after Ad26.COV2.S vaccination were assessed by TCRbeta repertoire sequencing. A total of around 32 samples were included in the TCR-sequenced set, comprising 19 Ad26.COV2.S vaccine recipients, 5 placebo recipients and 8 SARS-CoV-2 convalescent individuals.

The intended sense of this specimen's time point label: individuals recovered from natural SARS-CoV-2 infection. Notes on this clone: Its antigen has not been determined. No much larger clone is present one base from it, and per-base qualities are unavailable.

The full study reports these points: The authors noted that total T cell responses may have been underestimated by the TCR breadth and depth analyses. Comparable non-spike TCR breadth was observed between vaccine and placebo recipients, consistent with only spike being contained in the vaccine. Compared with placebo recipients, Ad26.COV2.S recipients showed higher spike-specific TCR breadth (P = 0.0014). After vaccination, spike-specific CD8+ and CD4+ T cell responses were reported to show substantial breadth.

The immunoSEQ Assay was used to sequence TCRbeta CDR3 regions. After extraction, genomic DNA underwent amplification by bias-controlled multiplex PCR, followed by high-throughput sequencing. As for the original processing: To quantify the absolute abundance of every unique TCRbeta CDR3 region, sequences were collapsed and filtered. T cell fraction was estimated by normalization of TCRbeta template counts to usable DNA, with usable DNA being measured through amplification of reference genes present in all nucleated cells. Repertoire TCRs were annotated as SARS-CoV-2-specific by exact matching of V gene, CDR3 amino acid sequence and J gene to a known reactive TCR set. The reference SARS-CoV-2 TCR set was obtained from MIRA and was filtered for enrichment in COVID-19-positive ImmuneCODE repertoires, whereby public or cross-reactive TCRs were removed. Drawing on the MIRA antigens, annotated TCRs were analysed further at the level of specific ORF or position within ORF. Breadth was defined as annotated unique rearrangements over total unique productive rearrangements; depth was the summed frequency of those rearrangements. Two-sided Wilcoxon rank-sum tests were used to compare TCR breadth between groups. TCRdb limited this immuneACCESS table to in-frame rearrangements with V and J called. A share of clones is missing; checked studies link under half to unresolved V genes, and the rest is unexplained. That table is the source of V, J and clone size, and D and trimming were worked out from the DNA. Across this sample there are about 350,000 clones, with roughly nine tenths seen only once. The ten largest account for around 4.2% of the sample.

Its CDR3 holds 11 amino acids, cysteine through phenylalanine. Kept here is only the CDR3 DNA, which spans 33 bases and is read in frame from base 1. CDR1 and CDR2 (DFQATT, SNEGSKA) derive from the germline V gene (reference sequence). Deletion took 6 bases off V and 8 bases off J, with a span of 13 bases between the germline ends. Recombination connected TRBV20-1 to TRBJ1-2, with TRBD1 as a weak D call on 5 bases. The origin of this receptor is a human donor who had recovered from COVID-19. The source was peripheral blood, collected after recovery from COVID-19. This receptor carries the CDR3 CSASRGGGYTF. The DNA sequence reads TGCAGTGCCTCTCGGGGGGGAGGCTACACCTTC.